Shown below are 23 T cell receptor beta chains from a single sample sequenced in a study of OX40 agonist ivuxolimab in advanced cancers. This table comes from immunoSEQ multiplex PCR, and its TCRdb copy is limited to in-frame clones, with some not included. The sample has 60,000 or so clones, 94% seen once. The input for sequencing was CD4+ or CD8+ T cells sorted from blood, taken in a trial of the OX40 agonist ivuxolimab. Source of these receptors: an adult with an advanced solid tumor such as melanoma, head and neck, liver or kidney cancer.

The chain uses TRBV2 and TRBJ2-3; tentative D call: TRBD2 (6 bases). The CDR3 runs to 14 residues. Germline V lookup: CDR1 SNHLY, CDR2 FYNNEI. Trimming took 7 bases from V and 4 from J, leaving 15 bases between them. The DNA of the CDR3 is TGTGCCAGCAACGTAGGAGGGGCCGCAGATACGCAGTATTTT. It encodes CASNVGGAADTQYF.

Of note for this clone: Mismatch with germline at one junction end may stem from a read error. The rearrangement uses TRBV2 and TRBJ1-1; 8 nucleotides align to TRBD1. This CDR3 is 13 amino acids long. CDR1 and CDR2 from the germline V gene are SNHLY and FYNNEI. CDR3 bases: TGTGCCAGCAGTGAACCCCCGGCAGGGGGCGCGCACTTT. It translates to CASSEPPAGGAHF.

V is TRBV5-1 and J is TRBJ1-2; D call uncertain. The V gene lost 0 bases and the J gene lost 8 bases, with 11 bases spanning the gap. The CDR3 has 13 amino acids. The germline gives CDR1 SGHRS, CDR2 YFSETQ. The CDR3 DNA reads TGCGCCAGCAGCTTGGTGGAGTCCCGCGGCTACACCTTC. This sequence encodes CASSLVESRGYTF.

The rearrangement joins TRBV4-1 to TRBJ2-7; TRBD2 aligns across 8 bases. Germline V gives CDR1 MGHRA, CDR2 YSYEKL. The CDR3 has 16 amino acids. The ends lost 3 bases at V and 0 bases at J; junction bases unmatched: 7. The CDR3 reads CASSQSETSASYEQYF. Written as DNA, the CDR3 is TGCGCCAGCAGCCAGTCGGAGACTAGCGCCTCCTACGAGCAGTACTTC.

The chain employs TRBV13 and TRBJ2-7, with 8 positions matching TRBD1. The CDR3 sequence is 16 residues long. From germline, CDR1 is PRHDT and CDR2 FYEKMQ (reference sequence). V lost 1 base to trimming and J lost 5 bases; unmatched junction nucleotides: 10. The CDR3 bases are TGTGCCAGCAGCTTAGTCCTCCAGGGGGCGCAGAACGAGCAGTACTTC. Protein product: CASSLVLQGAQNEQYF.

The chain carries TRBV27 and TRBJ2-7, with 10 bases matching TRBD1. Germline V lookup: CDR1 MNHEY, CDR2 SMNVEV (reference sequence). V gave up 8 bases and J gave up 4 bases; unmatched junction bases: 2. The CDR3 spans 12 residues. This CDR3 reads CASRDRGYEQYF. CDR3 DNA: TGTGCCAGCCGGGACAGGGGATACGAGCAGTACTTC.

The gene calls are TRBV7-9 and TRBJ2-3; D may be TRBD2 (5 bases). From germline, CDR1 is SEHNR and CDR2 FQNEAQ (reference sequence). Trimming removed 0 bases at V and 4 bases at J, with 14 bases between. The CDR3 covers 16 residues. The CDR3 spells CASSLATGMVADTQYF. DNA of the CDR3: TGTGCCAGCAGCTTAGCAACCGGGATGGTCGCAGATACGCAGTATTTT. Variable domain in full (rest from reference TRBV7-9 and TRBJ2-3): DTGVSQNPRHKITKRGQNVTFRCDPISEHNRLYWYRQTLGQGPEFLTYFQNEAQLEKSRLLSDRFSAERPKGSFSTLEIQRTEQGDSAMYLCASSLATGMVADTQYFGPGTRLTVL.

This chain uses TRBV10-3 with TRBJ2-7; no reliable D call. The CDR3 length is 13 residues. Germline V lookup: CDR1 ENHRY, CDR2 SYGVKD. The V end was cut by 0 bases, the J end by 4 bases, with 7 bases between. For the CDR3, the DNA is TGTGCCATCAGTGAGTCGATGGGTTACGAGCAGTACTTC. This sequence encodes CAISESMGYEQYF.

The CDR3 here is CASSLNPNEQFF. CDR3 bases: TGTGCCAGCAGCTTGAACCCAAATGAGCAGTTCTTC. The chain couples TRBV5-6 to TRBJ2-1; no firm D call. V lost 1 base to trimming and J lost 7 bases, with 6 bases between them. This CDR3 region has 12 residues. Germline CDR1 reads SGHDT; CDR2 reads YYEEEE.

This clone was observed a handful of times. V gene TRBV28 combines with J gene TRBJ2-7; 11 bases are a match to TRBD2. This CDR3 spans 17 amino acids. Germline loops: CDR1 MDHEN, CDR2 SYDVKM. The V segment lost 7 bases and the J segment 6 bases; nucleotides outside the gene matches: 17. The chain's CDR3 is CASTTPIAGGPGVEQYF. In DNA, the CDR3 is TGTGCCAGCACCACCCCTATAGCGGGAGGGCCAGGGGTCGAGCAGTACTTC.

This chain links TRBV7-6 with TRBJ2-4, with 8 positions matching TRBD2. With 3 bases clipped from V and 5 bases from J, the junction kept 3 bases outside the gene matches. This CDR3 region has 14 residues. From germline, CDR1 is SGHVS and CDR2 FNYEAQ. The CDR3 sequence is CASSLEAGENIQYF. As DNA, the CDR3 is TGTGCCAGCAGCTTGGAAGCGGGAGAAAACATTCAGTACTTC.

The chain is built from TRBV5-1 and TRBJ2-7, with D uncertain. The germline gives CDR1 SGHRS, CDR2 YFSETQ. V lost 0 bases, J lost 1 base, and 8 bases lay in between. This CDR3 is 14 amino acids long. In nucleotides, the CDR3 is TGCGCCAGCAGCTTGGGACGAGGATCCTACGAGCAGTACTTC. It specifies CASSLGRGSYEQYF.

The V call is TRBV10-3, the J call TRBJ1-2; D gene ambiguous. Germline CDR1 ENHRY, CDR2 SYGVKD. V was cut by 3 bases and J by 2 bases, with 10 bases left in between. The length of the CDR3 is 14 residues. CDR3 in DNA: TGTGCCATCAGTGATCCCGGGGAGAACTATGGCTACACCTTC. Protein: CAISDPGENYGYTF.

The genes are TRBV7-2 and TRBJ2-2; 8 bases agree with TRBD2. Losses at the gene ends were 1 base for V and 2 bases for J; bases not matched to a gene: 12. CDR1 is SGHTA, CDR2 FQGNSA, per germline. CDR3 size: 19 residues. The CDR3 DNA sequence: TGTGCCAGCAGCTTAGTGGGACTAGTCCTTAACGAAAACACCGGGGAGCTGTTTTTT. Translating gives CASSLVGLVLNENTGELFF.

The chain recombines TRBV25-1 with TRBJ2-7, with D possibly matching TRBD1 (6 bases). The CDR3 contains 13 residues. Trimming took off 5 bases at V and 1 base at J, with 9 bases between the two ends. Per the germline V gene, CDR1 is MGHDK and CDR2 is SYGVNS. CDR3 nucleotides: TGTGCCAGCAGTAAACAGGGATCCTACGAGCAGTACTTC. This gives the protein CASSKQGSYEQYF.

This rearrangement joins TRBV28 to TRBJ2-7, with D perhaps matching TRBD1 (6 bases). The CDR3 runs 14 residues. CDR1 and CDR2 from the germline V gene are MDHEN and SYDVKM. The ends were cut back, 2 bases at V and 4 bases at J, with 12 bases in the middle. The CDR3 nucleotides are TGTGCCAGCAGTTTAAGGGGCAGGGGATACGAGCAGTACTTC. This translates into CASSLRGRGYEQYF.

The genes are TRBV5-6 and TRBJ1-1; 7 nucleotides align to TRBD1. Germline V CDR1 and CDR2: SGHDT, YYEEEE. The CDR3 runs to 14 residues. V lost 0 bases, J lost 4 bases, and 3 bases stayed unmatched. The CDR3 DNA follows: TGTGCCAGCAGCTTGGGAGGGGGCGTCACTGAAGCTTTCTTT. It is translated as CASSLGGGVTEAFF. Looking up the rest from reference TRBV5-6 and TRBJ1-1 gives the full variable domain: DAGVTQSPTHLIKTRGQQVTLRCSPKSGHDTVSWYQQALGQGPQFIFQYYEEEERQRGNFPDRFSGHQFPNYSSELNVNALLLGDSALYLCASSLGGGVTEAFFGQGTRLTVV.

The chain's CDR3 is CASSLDLGRREQYF. CDR3 sequence (DNA): TGCGCCAGCAGCTTGGATTTGGGCCGGCGCGAGCAGTACTTC. The chain couples TRBV5-1 to TRBJ2-7; D is uncertain. Germline V gene lookup returns CDR1 SGHRS and CDR2 YFSETQ. The CDR3 covers 14 residues. Trimming cost V 0 bases and J 6 bases, with 13 bases left between them.

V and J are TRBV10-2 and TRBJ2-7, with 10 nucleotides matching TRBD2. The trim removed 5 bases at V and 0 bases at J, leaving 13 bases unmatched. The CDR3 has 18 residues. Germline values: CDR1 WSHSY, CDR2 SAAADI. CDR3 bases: TGCGCCAGCAGTAGTGGGGGACTAGCGAGCTGGGGCTCCTACGAGCAGTACTTC. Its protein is CASSSGGLASWGSYEQYF.

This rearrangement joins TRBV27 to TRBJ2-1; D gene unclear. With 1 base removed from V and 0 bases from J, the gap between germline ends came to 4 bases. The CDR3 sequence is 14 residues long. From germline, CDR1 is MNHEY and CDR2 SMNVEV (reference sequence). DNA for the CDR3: TGTGCCAGCAGTTTATTCGGCTCCTACAATGAGCAGTTCTTC. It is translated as CASSLFGSYNEQFF.

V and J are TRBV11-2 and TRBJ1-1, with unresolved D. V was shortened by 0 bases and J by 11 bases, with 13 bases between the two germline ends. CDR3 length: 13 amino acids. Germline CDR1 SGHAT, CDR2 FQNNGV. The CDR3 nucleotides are TGTGCCAGCAGCTTAGAAACAACCTCTGCCGCTTTCTTT. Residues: CASSLETTSAAFF.

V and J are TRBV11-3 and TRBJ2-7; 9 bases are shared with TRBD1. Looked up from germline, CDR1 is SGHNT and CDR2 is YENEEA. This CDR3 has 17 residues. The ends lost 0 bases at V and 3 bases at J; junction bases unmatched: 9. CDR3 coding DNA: TGTGCCAGCAGCTTAGATCCGTCCGACAGGGGGTTCTACGAGCAGTACTTC. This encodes CASSLDPSDRGFYEQYF.

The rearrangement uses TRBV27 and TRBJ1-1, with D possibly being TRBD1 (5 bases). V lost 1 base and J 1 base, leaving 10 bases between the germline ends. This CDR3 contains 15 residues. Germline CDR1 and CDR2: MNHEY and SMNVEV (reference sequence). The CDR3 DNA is TGTGCCAGCAGTTTATTGACCGGGGGGAACACTGAAGCTTTCTTT. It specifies CASSLLTGGNTEAFF.